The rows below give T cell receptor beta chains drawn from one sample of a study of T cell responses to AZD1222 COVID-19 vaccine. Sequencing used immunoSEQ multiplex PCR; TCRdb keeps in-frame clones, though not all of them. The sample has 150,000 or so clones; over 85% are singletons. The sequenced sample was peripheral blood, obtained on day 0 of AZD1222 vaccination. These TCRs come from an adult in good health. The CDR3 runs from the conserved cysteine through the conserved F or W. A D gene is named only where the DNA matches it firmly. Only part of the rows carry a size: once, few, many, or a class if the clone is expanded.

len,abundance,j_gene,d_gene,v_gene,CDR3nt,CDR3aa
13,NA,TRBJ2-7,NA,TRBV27,TGTGCCAGCAGTACGTCACTAGAATACGAGCAGTACTTC,CASSTSLEYEQYF
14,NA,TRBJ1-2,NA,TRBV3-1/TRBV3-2,TGTGCCAGCAGCCAAGGGGATGGGAACTATGGCTACACCTTC,CASSQGDGNYGYTF
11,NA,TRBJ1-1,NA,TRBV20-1,TGCAGTGCCGCGGCGGTGGCTGAAGCTTTCTTT,CSAAAVAEAFF
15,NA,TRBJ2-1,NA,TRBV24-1,TGTGCCACCAGTGAACCCGGGCCCGCTTACAATGAGCAGTTCTTC,CATSEPGPAYNEQFF
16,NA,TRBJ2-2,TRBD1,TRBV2,TGTGCCAGCAGTCCAGACAGGGGGCGCCATACCGGGGAGCTGTTTTTT,CASSPDRGRHTGELFF
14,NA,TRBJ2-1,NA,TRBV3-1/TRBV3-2,TGTGCCAGCAGCCAAGTCTCCCCGCCGAGGGAGCAGTTCTTC,CASSQVSPPREQFF
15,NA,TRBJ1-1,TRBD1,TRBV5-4,TGTGCCAGCAGCGACCGGGACAGGGCAGGGACTGAAGCTTTCTTT,CASSDRDRAGTEAFF
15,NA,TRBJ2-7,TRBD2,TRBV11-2,TGTGCCAGCAGCTTAGAGAGACGGGAGGGCCCCGAGCAGTACTTC,CASSLERREGPEQYF
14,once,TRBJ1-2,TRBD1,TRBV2,TGTGCCAGCAGTACGGGACAGGGCGTCTGGGGCTACACCTTC,CASSTGQGVWGYTF
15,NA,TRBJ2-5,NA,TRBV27,TGTGCCAGCAGTTCCTACTCCCGGGGCCAAGAGACCCAGTACTTC,CASSSYSRGQETQYF
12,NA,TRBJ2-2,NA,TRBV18,TGTGCCAGCTCACCAGCGTCCGGGGAGCTGTTTTTT,CASSPASGELFF
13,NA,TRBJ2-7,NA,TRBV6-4,TGTGCCAGCAGTGCCGGGATGGGCTACGAGCAGTACTTC,CASSAGMGYEQYF
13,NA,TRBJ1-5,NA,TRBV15,TGTGCCACCAGCAGAGATCCAAATCAGCCCCAGCATTTT,CATSRDPNQPQHF
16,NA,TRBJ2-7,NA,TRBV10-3,TGTGCCATCAGTGATATTTTAAGGGGCGGCTCCTACGAGCAGTACTTC,CAISDILRGGSYEQYF
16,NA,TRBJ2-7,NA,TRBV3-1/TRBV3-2,TGTGCCAGCAGCTCTCCGACAGAGAGTCGCTCCTACGAGCAGTACTTC,CASSSPTESRSYEQYF
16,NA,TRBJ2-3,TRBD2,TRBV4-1,TGCGCCAGCAGCCAGCGGACTAGCGGGAGCACAGATACGCAGTATTTT,CASSQRTSGSTDTQYF
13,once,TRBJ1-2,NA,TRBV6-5,TGTGCCAGCAGCCTATCCGGGGGAGATGGCTACACCTTC,CASSLSGGDGYTF
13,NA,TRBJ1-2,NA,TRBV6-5,TGTGCCAGCAGGTTGGACGGTAACTATGGCTACACCTTC,CASRLDGNYGYTF
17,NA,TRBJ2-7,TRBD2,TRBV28,TGTGCCAGCAGCTCCATCCTAGGGAGGGGAGCTCGCTACGAGCAGTACTTC,CASSSILGRGARYEQYF
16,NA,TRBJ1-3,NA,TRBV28,TGTGCCAGCAGTTCGCCCGGGACGGAATCTGGAAACACCATATATTTT,CASSSPGTESGNTIYF
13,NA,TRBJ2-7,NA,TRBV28,TGTGCCAGCAGCTACCCGGCTGTCAGCGAGCAGTACTTC,CASSYPAVSEQYF
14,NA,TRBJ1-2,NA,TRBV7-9,TGTGCCAGCAGCCACCAAGGGGTTAACTATGGCTACACCTTC,CASSHQGVNYGYTF
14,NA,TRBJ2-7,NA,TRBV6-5,TGTGCCAGCAGCCGCGATAAGCACTCCTACGAGCAGTACTTC,CASSRDKHSYEQYF
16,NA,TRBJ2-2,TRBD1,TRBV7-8,TGTGCCAGCAACAGCCAGGACAGGGCGAACACCGGGGAGCTGTTTTTT,CASNSQDRANTGELFF
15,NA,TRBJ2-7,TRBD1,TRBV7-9,TGTGCCAGCAGCTTAGCAGGACAGGGGTTATACGAGCAGTACTTC,CASSLAGQGLYEQYF
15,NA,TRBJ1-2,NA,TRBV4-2,TGTGCCAGCAGCCAAGATTCGGGGGATTTCTTTGGCTACACCTTC,CASSQDSGDFFGYTF
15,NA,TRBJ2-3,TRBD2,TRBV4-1,TGCGCCAGCAGCCCTAGCGGGGGGGCCACAGATACGCAGTATTTT,CASSPSGGATDTQYF
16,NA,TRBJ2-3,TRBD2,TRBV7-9,TGTGCCAGCAGCGTAACTAGCGCCCAAAGCACAGATACGCAGTATTTT,CASSVTSAQSTDTQYF
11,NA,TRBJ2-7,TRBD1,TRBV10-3,TGTGCCACACAGGGGAACTACGAGCAGTACTTC,CATQGNYEQYF
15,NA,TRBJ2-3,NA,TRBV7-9,TGTGCCAGCAGCTCCTCAAGTAGCCCCACAGATACGCAGTATTTT,CASSSSSSPTDTQYF
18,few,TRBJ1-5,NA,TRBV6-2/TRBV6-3,TGTGCCAGCAGTTACTCGACGGTGTCAAGACAGCCCTATCAGCCCCAGCATTTT,CASSYSTVSRQPYQPQHF
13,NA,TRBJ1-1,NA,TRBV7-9,TGTGCCAGCAGCTTGACAGTTTACACGGAAGCTTTCTTT,CASSLTVYTEAFF
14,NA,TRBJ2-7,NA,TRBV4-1,TGCGCCAGCAGCCAAGATAGTAGGGGTTACGAGCAGTACTTC,CASSQDSRGYEQYF
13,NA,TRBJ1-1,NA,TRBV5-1,TGCGCCAGCAGCTTGTTCGGGGCAGATGAAGCTTTCTTT,CASSLFGADEAFF
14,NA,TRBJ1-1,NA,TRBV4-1,TGCGCCAGCAGCCATCCAGGGCTGAACACTGAAGCTTTCTTT,CASSHPGLNTEAFF
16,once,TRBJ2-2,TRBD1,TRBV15,TGTGCCACCACAAGTGGACAGGGGTTGATGGCCGGGGAGCTGTTTTTT,CATTSGQGLMAGELFF
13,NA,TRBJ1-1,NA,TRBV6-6,TGTGCCAGCAGTTCGGGATTTCGCACTGAAGCTTTCTTT,CASSSGFRTEAFF
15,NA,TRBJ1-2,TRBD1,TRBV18,TGTGCCAGCTCGCTGGATTTGCGACAGGGGCGAGGCTACACCTTC,CASSLDLRQGRGYTF
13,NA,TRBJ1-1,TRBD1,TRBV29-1,TGCAGCGTACGGACAGGGGGGAACACTGAAGCTTTCTTT,CSVRTGGNTEAFF
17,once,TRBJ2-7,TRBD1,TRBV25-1,TGTGCCAGCAGTGAATATGGGACGGGACAGGGTAACTACGAGCAGTACTTC,CASSEYGTGQGNYEQYF